A single sample gave rise to the 14 T cell receptor beta chains below, sequenced in a study of shared clonotypes between healthy human individuals. Clones were sequenced by immunoSEQ multiplex PCR, and TCRdb holds only the in-frame ones, with some missing. The sample records millions of clones, roughly nine tenths being singletons. The sample was naive CD4+ T cells sorted from blood. As for subset: CD45RA+ positively selected. These receptor sequences come from a man aged 18 to 29 in good health.

This chain connects TRBV6-4 to TRBJ2-1, with TRBD2 identical over 7 bases. The CDR3 length is 16 residues. In germline, CDR1 is MRHNA, CDR2 SNTAGT. V was pared by 0 bases and J by 11 bases, with 13 bases of the junction left unmatched. The CDR3 nucleotides read TGTGCCAGCAGTGACTCGAATGGCGGGAGTCAGGGAAAGCAGTTCTTC. Its translation is CASSDSNGGSQGKQFF.

Worth noting for this clone: Other DNA sequences in this specimen translate into the identical CDR3. The chain carries TRBV7-9 and TRBJ2-1; D is uncertain. Between the trimmed V and J ends, which lost 0 bases and 6 bases, there was a span of 3 bases. The CDR3 sequence is 12 residues long. Germline-derived CDR1 and CDR2 are SEHNR and FQNEAQ (reference sequence). The CDR3 coding sequence is TGTGCCAGCAGCTTAGCGCTCAATGAGCAGTTCTTC. This codes for CASSLALNEQFF.

The chain recombines TRBV5-1 with TRBJ2-1; perhaps TRBD1 as D (5 bases). Trimming took 5 bases from V and 3 from J, leaving 12 bases between them. The CDR3 has 14 residues. Germline loops: CDR1 SGHRS, CDR2 YFSETQ. In DNA, the CDR3 is TGCGCCAGCAGTCAACCTGACAGCTACAATGAGCAGTTCTTC. It is translated as CASSQPDSYNEQFF.

The table lists this clone with a few counts. The CDR3 nucleotides are TGTGCCTGGAAGGGGAGACAGACGAACACTGAAGCTTTCTTT. Translation: CAWKGRQTNTEAFF. The chain links TRBV30 to TRBJ1-1, with D maybe TRBD1 (5 bases). The germline gives CDR1 GTSNPN, CDR2 SVGIG (reference sequence). V dropped 4 bases and J dropped 1 base, with 13 bases sitting between them. There are 14 residues in the CDR3. Looking up the rest from reference TRBV30 and TRBJ1-1 gives the full variable domain: SQTIHQWPATLVQPVGSPLSLECTVEGTSNPNLYWYRQAAGRGLQLLFYSVGIGQISSEVPQNLSASRPQDRQFILSSKKLLLSDSGFYLCAWKGRQTNTEAFFGQGTRLTVV.

The J gene is TRBJ2-5, the V gene TRBV7-9; 11 bases are a match to TRBD2. V trimming: 3 bases; J trimming: 5 bases; junction bases outside the gene matches: 2. Looked up from germline, CDR1 is SEHNR and CDR2 is FQNEAQ (reference sequence). The CDR3 extends over 14 amino acids. In DNA form, the CDR3 reads TGTGCCAGCAGCTTGATAGCGGGAGGGGAGACCCAGTACTTC. Its translation: CASSLIAGGETQYF.

In its sample, this clone was seen once. The chain recombines TRBV5-1 with TRBJ2-3, with unresolved D. This CDR3 contains 15 residues. Deletions cut 0 bases from V and 4 bases from J, with 12 bases between. The germline V gene has CDR1 SGHRS and CDR2 YFSETQ. CDR3 bases: TGCGCCAGCAGCTTGGCCTTGGGGTTCGCAGATACGCAGTATTTT. Amino acid sequence: CASSLALGFADTQYF.

The V and J genes are TRBV27 and TRBJ1-6; D call uncertain. The V end lost 0 bases, the J end lost 7 bases, and 10 bases lay between the germline ends. Germline CDR1 and CDR2: MNHEY and SMNVEV (reference sequence). CDR3 length: 15 amino acids. The CDR3 reads CASSLSGILNSPLHF. For the CDR3, the DNA is TGTGCCAGCAGTTTATCGGGGATTCTAAATTCACCCCTCCACTTT.

The chain joins TRBV6-5 to TRBJ2-3; perhaps TRBD2 as D (6 bases). CDR3 length: 16 residues. Trimming cost V 0 bases and J 4 bases, with 14 bases left between them. Germline V CDR1 and CDR2: MNHEY, SVGAGI. Here the CDR3 reads CASSYSKRASADTQYF. CDR3 DNA: TGTGCCAGCAGTTACTCGAAGCGGGCTAGCGCAGATACGCAGTATTTT.

This clone occurred once. Additional DNA sequences in this sample encode the identical CDR3. The chain has TRBV7-2 and TRBJ1-5, with D unresolved. The germline V gene has CDR1 SGHTA and CDR2 FQGNSA. CDR3 size: 13 residues. V dropped 1 base and J dropped 6 bases, with 7 bases sitting between them. CDR3 bases: TGTGCCAGCAGCTTAGGGGGAAGTCAGCCCCAGCATTTT. It codes for CASSLGGSQPQHF.

V and J are TRBV9 and TRBJ2-4; weak D call: TRBD1 (5 bases). The CDR3 runs to 15 residues. Trimming took 3 bases from V and 2 from J, leaving 12 bases between them. Germline assignment: CDR1 SGDLS and CDR2 YYNGEE. CDR3 sequence: CASSGQGTSKNIQYF. The CDR3 region has the DNA TGTGCCAGCAGCGGGCAGGGTACATCCAAAAACATTCAGTACTTC.

About this clone: At the DNA level, this CDR3 is encoded by other sequences in the same sample as well. The CDR3, as DNA: TGTGCCAGTAGTCGGCTAGCGGGTGCCTACGAGCAGTACTTC. Amino acid sequence: CASSRLAGAYEQYF. V gene TRBV19 combines with J gene TRBJ2-7; 8 bases agree with TRBD2. The CDR3 totals 14 residues. V gave up 5 bases and J gave up 2 bases; unmatched junction bases: 5. Germline CDR1 is LNHDA and CDR2 is SQIVND (reference sequence).

CDR3 amino acids: CASTNPGQGTGELFF. In DNA form, the CDR3 reads TGTGCCAGCACTAACCCCGGACAGGGAACCGGGGAGCTGTTTTTT. The V call is TRBV2, the J call TRBJ2-2; 8 bases map to TRBD1. The J segment lost 5 bases and the V segment lost 7 bases, leaving 9 bases of the junction unmatched. The CDR3 runs 15 residues. Per the germline V gene, CDR1 is SNHLY and CDR2 is FYNNEI.

The chain has TRBV5-4 and TRBJ2-1; a weak D match, TRBD2 (5 bases). Trimming shortened V by 4 bases and J by 2 bases, and 13 bases separated the two germline ends. The CDR3 is 15 amino acids. Germline V gene data show CDR1 as SGHNT and CDR2 as YYREEE (reference sequence). This chain's CDR3 is CASSADGVPYNEQFF. The CDR3 DNA follows: TGTGCCAGCAGCGCCGACGGGGTCCCCTACAATGAGCAGTTCTTC.

The J gene is TRBJ2-7, the V gene TRBV7-2; 8 nucleotides match TRBD2. The V gene end was trimmed by 5 bases and the J gene end by 4 bases; junction bases not matched to a gene: 10. The CDR3 covers 15 residues. Germline assignment: CDR1 SGHTA and CDR2 FQGNSA. The CDR3 coding sequence is TGTGCCAGCAGCCCCGGGGGGGCCTTTAAATACGAGCAGTACTTC. Its translation is CASSPGGAFKYEQYF.